The 18 T cell receptor beta chains presented below share a single source sample, sequenced in a study of control samples from healthy donors and cancer patients (dated by TCRdb to the early 2020s). Library preparation was by the immunoSEQ multiplex PCR assay. Entries here come from immuneACCESS through TCRdb and include only in-frame sequences with V and J called. Some clones fail to appear in such tables; in the studies checked, an unresolved V gene covers under half of the shortfall, and the cause of the remainder is unknown. Across this sample there are 100,000 to 150,000 clones, with under 95% seen only once. The ten top clones hold approximately 8.6% of the sample. Sequenced: blood. The source is a man aged 18 to 29 in good health.

The V call is TRBV7-6, the J call TRBJ1-4; 7 positions match TRBD1. CDR3 length: 15 residues. The junction had 5 bases not matched to a gene; V was cut back by 1 base and J by 6 bases. Germline CDR1 is SGHVS and CDR2 is FNYEAQ. CDR3 in DNA: TGTGCCAGCAGCTTAGAGGGACAGAGAGATGAAAAACTGTTTTTT. This codes for CASSLEGQRDEKLFF.

V gene TRBV5-5 combines with J gene TRBJ1-2; TRBD1 is a possible D gene (5 bases). Germline CDR1 and CDR2: SGHKS and YYEKEE (reference sequence). The V and J ends lost 1 base and 8 bases respectively, with 12 bases between them. This CDR3 is built from 13 residues. CDR3 region: CASSLRDLEGYTF. The CDR3 region has the DNA TGTGCCAGCAGCTTGAGGGACTTAGAGGGCTACACCTTC.

This clone came up once. J is TRBJ1-3 and V is TRBV21-1; the table names TRBD1, a call not compared with the DNA. TRBV21-1 is labeled a pseudogene. CDR3 size: 19 residues. The CDR3 loop is CASSKALCITGTSGNTIYF. The CDR3 nucleotides are TGTGCCAGCAGCAAAGCGCTTTGTATCACAGGGACCTCTGGAAACACCATATATTTT.

The CDR3 is CASSPALGAQYF. The CDR3 nucleotides read TGTGCCAGCAGCCCCGCCCTGGGTGCCCAGTACTTC. The rearrangement links TRBV3-1 (or the pseudogene TRBV3-2) to TRBJ2-5; D gene ambiguous. The CDR3 totals 12 residues. V was clipped by 4 bases and J by 9 bases, with 12 bases between them. Germline lookup yields CDR1 LGHDT and CDR2 YNNKEL (reference sequence).

The V gene is TRBV19, the J gene TRBJ1-5; perhaps TRBD1 as D (5 bases). Germline lookup yields CDR1 LNHDA and CDR2 SQIVND (reference sequence). Deletions cut 1 base from V and 5 bases from J, with 12 bases between. CDR3 length: 15 amino acids. The CDR3 DNA reads TGTGCCAGTAGTATAGTTAGAGGGGTGGATCAGCCCCAGCATTTT. Residues: CASSIVRGVDQPQHF.

The CDR3 sequence: CACRVRATGELFF. The CDR3 nucleotides read TGTGCTTGCCGGGTACGAGCCACCGGGGAGCTGTTTTTT. This chain links TRBV6-5 with TRBJ2-2; D is uncertain. Germline V gene data show CDR1 as MNHEY and CDR2 as SVGAGI. The CDR3 runs to 13 residues.

This sequence joins TRBV6-6 and TRBJ2-7, with 9 bases lining up with TRBD1. Germline CDR1 and CDR2: MNHNY and SVGAGI (reference sequence). The length of the CDR3 is 14 residues. V shed 2 bases, J shed 4 bases, and the junction held 3 bases outside the gene matches. CDR3: CASSYETGGYEQYF. The CDR3 DNA sequence: TGTGCCAGCAGTTACGAGACAGGGGGGTACGAGCAGTACTTC.

The chain employs TRBV6-5 and TRBJ1-5; maybe TRBD1 (6 bases). Trimming took off 6 bases at V and 6 bases at J, with 18 bases between the two ends. Germline V lookup: CDR1 MNHEY, CDR2 SVGAGI. The CDR3 has 15 residues. CDR3 in amino acids: CASRRLGAEGQPQHF. The CDR3 coding sequence is TGTGCCAGCAGACGATTGGGGGCGGAAGGTCAGCCCCAGCATTTT.

DNA of the CDR3: TGTGCCTCCGGGTCCGGGGAGACCCAGTACTTC. Residues: CASGSGETQYF. The chain carries TRBV30 and TRBJ2-5; D ambiguous. The V gene lost 7 bases and the J gene lost 5 bases, with 11 bases spanning the gap. The CDR3 extends over 11 amino acids. In germline, CDR1 is GTSNPN, CDR2 SVGIG (reference sequence).

The V call is TRBV6-1, the J call TRBJ1-2; D call uncertain. Germline V CDR1 and CDR2: MNHNS, SASEGT. This CDR3 spans 14 amino acids. V was clipped by 2 bases and J by 4 bases, with 11 bases between them. CDR3 residues: CASSEKASAYGYTF. The CDR3 DNA reads as TGTGCCAGCAGTGAAAAAGCCAGTGCCTATGGCTACACCTTC.

V is TRBV7-9 and J is TRBJ1-1; possible D gene TRBD1, 5 bases. The V gene's germline CDR1 is SEHNR and CDR2 FQNEAQ (reference sequence). V gave up 2 bases and J gave up 3 bases, with 10 bases separating them. This CDR3 is 14 amino acids long. The CDR3 DNA sequence: TGTGCCAGCAGCTTATTCCAGGGCGACACTGAAGCTTTCTTT. This translates into CASSLFQGDTEAFF.

This chain connects TRBV7-2 to TRBJ2-5; 8 bases map to TRBD2. This CDR3 has 14 amino acids. The V and J ends lost 4 bases and 4 bases, in that order; junction bases with no gene match: 5. CDR1 and CDR2 (germline): SGHTA, FQGNSA. This chain's CDR3 is CASSYRGGPETQYF. The CDR3 nucleotides are TGTGCCAGCAGCTATCGGGGGGGCCCAGAGACCCAGTACTTC.

This clone is medium-sized by share. The CDR3 sequence: CATSTRGQPQHF. The CDR3 nucleotides read TGTGCCACCAGCACAAGAGGTCAGCCCCAGCATTTT. The V and J genes are TRBV15 and TRBJ1-5; D unclear. The germline V and J ends were trimmed by 4 bases and 6 bases, with 7 bases remaining between them. In germline, CDR1 is LNHNV, CDR2 YYDKDF (reference sequence). This CDR3 is built from 12 residues. The full variable domain, completed using reference TRBV15 and TRBJ1-5, is DAMVIQNPRYQVTQFGKPVTLSCSQTLNHNVMYWYQQKSSQAPKLLFHYYDKDFNNEADTPDNFQSRRPNTSFCFLDIRSPGLGDTAMYLCATSTRGQPQHFGDGTRLSIL.

This rearrangement joins TRBV19 to TRBJ2-3, with no clear D. Germline V gene lookup returns CDR1 LNHDA and CDR2 SQIVND (reference sequence). CDR3 length equals 14 residues. Trimming pared 4 bases from V and 2 bases from J, leaving 10 bases between. Written as DNA, the CDR3 is TGTGCCAGTAGTACCCACCGGGCCACAGATACGCAGTATTTT. It yields the protein CASSTHRATDTQYF.

The chain combines TRBV7-3 with TRBJ2-7; 10 nucleotides agree with TRBD1. The germline V gene encodes CDR1 SGHTA and CDR2 FQGTGA. The CDR3 loop spans 14 amino acids. V dropped 2 bases and J dropped 5; count of bases not matched to a gene: 3. This CDR3 reads CASSLGGQGDEQYF. DNA for the CDR3: TGTGCCAGCAGCTTAGGCGGACAGGGGGACGAGCAGTACTTC.

The chain uses TRBV5-1 and TRBJ1-1; D remains ambiguous. Germline V gene lookup returns CDR1 SGHRS and CDR2 YFSETQ. The CDR3 length is 15 residues. V gave up 0 bases and J gave up 0 bases, with 9 bases separating them. The CDR3 DNA reads TGCGCCAGCAGCTTGGAGCTGACAATGAACACTGAAGCTTTCTTT. Protein: CASSLELTMNTEAFF. Full variable domain (remainder filled in from reference TRBV5-1 and TRBJ1-1): KAGVTQTPRYLIKTRGQQVTLSCSPISGHRSVSWYQQTPGQGLQFLFEYFSETQRNKGNFPGRFSGRQFSNSRSEMNVSTLELGDSALYLCASSLELTMNTEAFFGQGTRLTVV.

The J gene is TRBJ2-7, the V gene TRBV9; a possible D gene is TRBD2 (5 bases). Germline CDR1 SGDLS, CDR2 YYNGEE. The CDR3 contains 14 residues. Between the trimmed V and J ends, which lost 0 bases and 3 bases, there was a span of 10 bases. CDR3 in amino acids: CASSVGAGLYEQYF. As DNA, the CDR3 is TGTGCCAGCAGCGTAGGGGCGGGCCTCTACGAGCAGTACTTC.

This chain links TRBV19 with TRBJ1-2, with 7 bases lining up with TRBD1. Trimming took 7 bases from V and 5 from J; bases not matched to a gene: 1. The length of the CDR3 is 11 residues. CDR1 is LNHDA and CDR2 is SQIVND in the germline V gene (reference sequence). CDR3 loop: CASNRGYGYTF. CDR3 in DNA: TGTGCCAGTAACAGGGGATATGGCTACACCTTC.